These 15 T cell receptor beta chains were all obtained from the same sample, sequenced in a study of technical replicates of blood from a few donors. Libraries were prepared by immunoSEQ multiplex PCR; TCRdb keeps only in-frame clonotypes and omits some of them. The sample has approximately 81,000 clones, 96% seen once. The sample taken for sequencing was T cells isolated from PBMCs. These TCRs come from a human donor in good health.

The gene calls are TRBV7-9 and TRBJ1-2; TRBD1 matches 10 bases. Per germline, CDR1 SEHNR and CDR2 FQNEAQ (reference sequence). V dropped 1 base and J dropped 7; count of bases not matched to a gene: 6. CDR3 length: 15 amino acids. CDR3 in amino acids: CASSLGDRGRIGYTF. In nucleotides, the CDR3 is TGTGCCAGCAGCTTAGGGGACAGGGGCCGCATTGGCTACACCTTC.

CDR3: CASSLSGGHEQYF. The CDR3 bases are TGTGCCAGCAGCTTATCAGGGGGGCACGAGCAGTACTTC. The rearrangement links TRBV7-3 to TRBJ2-7, with D perhaps matching TRBD1 (7 bases). V lost 2 bases and J lost 5, with 10 bases in between. This CDR3 has 13 amino acids. Germline V CDR1 and CDR2: SGHTA, FQGTGA.

The genes are TRBV5-6 and TRBJ1-5; D call uncertain. V lost 1 base, J lost 5 bases, and 4 bases lay in between. Germline loops: CDR1 SGHDT, CDR2 YYEEEE. The CDR3 consists of 12 residues. In DNA, the CDR3 is TGTGCCAGCAGCTTGTATGATCAGCCCCAGCATTTT. It translates to CASSLYDQPQHF. Using reference TRBV5-6 and TRBJ1-5 for the parts outside the CDR3, the full variable domain is DAGVTQSPTHLIKTRGQQVTLRCSPKSGHDTVSWYQQALGQGPQFIFQYYEEEERQRGNFPDRFSGHQFPNYSSELNVNALLLGDSALYLCASSLYDQPQHFGDGTRLSIL.

This chain uses TRBV5-1 with TRBJ2-5; 11 bases align to TRBD1. Trimming removed 5 bases from V and 7 bases from J; junction bases left unmatched: 7. CDR1 is SGHRS, CDR2 YFSETQ, per germline. This CDR3 is built from 14 residues. CDR3: CASSGTGGGGTQYF. CDR3 DNA: TGCGCCAGCAGTGGGACAGGGGGAGGTGGGACCCAGTACTTC.

This chain joins TRBV7-9 and TRBJ2-5; 12 nucleotides line up with TRBD2. CDR3 size: 16 residues. Germline V gene sequence: CDR1 SEHNR, CDR2 FQNEAQ (reference sequence). J was trimmed by 3 bases and V by 1 base; bases with no gene match: 3. The DNA of the CDR3 is TGTGCCAGCAGCTTAGACCGGACTAGCGGGAAAGAGACCCAGTACTTC. Translating it yields CASSLDRTSGKETQYF. Based on the CDR3 plus reference TRBV7-9 and TRBJ2-5, the full variable domain is DTGVSQNPRHKITKRGQNVTFRCDPISEHNRLYWYRQTLGQGPEFLTYFQNEAQLEKSRLLSDRFSAERPKGSFSTLEIQRTEQGDSAMYLCASSLDRTSGKETQYFGPGTRLLVL.

V is TRBV18 and J is TRBJ1-2; 8 nucleotides agree with TRBD1. V lost 2 bases and J lost 4; bases outside the gene matches: 9. CDR3 length: 16 amino acids. Germline V gene data show CDR1 as KGHSH and CDR2 as LQKENI. The DNA for the CDR3 is TGTGCCAGCTCACCAAGGCAGGGGGCGATGTCCTATGGCTACACCTTC. This gives the protein CASSPRQGAMSYGYTF.

J is TRBJ2-7 and V is TRBV5-1; 7 bases are a match to TRBD1. Germline assignment: CDR1 SGHRS and CDR2 YFSETQ. The ends lost 2 bases at V and 2 bases at J; junction bases unmatched: 13. This CDR3 spans 17 amino acids. The CDR3 protein is CASSFGDDRDPTYEQYF. The CDR3 DNA is TGCGCCAGCAGCTTTGGGGATGACAGGGACCCCACCTACGAGCAGTACTTC.

This rearrangement joins TRBV6-1 to TRBJ1-5, with 10 bases matching TRBD1. The ends lost 6 bases at V and 5 bases at J; junction bases unmatched: 4. The germline V gene has CDR1 MNHNS and CDR2 SASEGT. The CDR3 consists of 14 residues. The CDR3 is CASSGGQGYQPQHF. The CDR3 nucleotides are TGTGCCAGCAGCGGGGGACAGGGGTATCAGCCCCAGCATTTT.

This clone was seen only once. The chain combines TRBV25-1 with TRBJ2-1; 10 bases are shared with TRBD2. Germline V gene lookup returns CDR1 MGHDK and CDR2 SYGVNS. The CDR3 totals 15 residues. V gave up 3 bases and J gave up 6 bases; unmatched junction bases: 5. This chain's CDR3 is CASSEVAGGINEQFF. The CDR3, as DNA: TGTGCCAGCAGTGAGGTAGCGGGAGGAATCAATGAGCAGTTCTTC.

The rearrangement uses TRBV4-1 and TRBJ2-7, with TRBD2 matching over 8 bases. The CDR3 runs 14 residues. The germline V gene has CDR1 MGHRA and CDR2 YSYEKL. The junction had 5 bases not matched to a gene; V was cut back by 5 bases and J by 2 bases. The chain's CDR3 is CASSGGLVAYEQYF. As DNA, the CDR3 is TGCGCCAGCAGCGGGGGACTAGTGGCCTACGAGCAGTACTTC.

Regarding this clone: The sample holds other DNA sequences that translate to the same CDR3. The chain has TRBV9 and TRBJ2-1; D is possibly TRBD1 (6 bases). Germline CDR1 reads SGDLS; CDR2 reads YYNGEE. The ends were cut back, 0 bases at V and 6 bases at J, with 13 bases in the middle. The CDR3 consists of 15 residues. CDR3 in amino acids: CASSVGQGRGNEQFF. CDR3 bases: TGTGCCAGCAGCGTAGGTCAGGGGAGAGGCAATGAGCAGTTCTTC.

V is TRBV7-9 and J is TRBJ2-1, with TRBD2 identical over 15 bases. V shed 8 bases, J shed 10 bases, and the junction held 15 bases outside the gene matches. Germline V lookup: CDR1 SEHNR, CDR2 FQNEAQ (reference sequence). CDR3 size: 17 residues. This chain's CDR3 is CASRSVGLAGGGKEQFF. In DNA form, the CDR3 reads TGTGCCAGCCGGTCTGTGGGACTAGCGGGAGGTGGGAAGGAGCAGTTCTTC.

The CDR3 nucleotides read TGTGCCAGCAGTTTCAACAATGAGCAGTTCTTC. Its protein is CASSFNNEQFF. This chain links TRBV6-5 with TRBJ2-1; no definite D call. The CDR3 totals 11 residues. V was pared by 4 bases and J by 5 bases, with 3 bases between. Germline CDR1 MNHEY, CDR2 SVGAGI.

V is TRBV6-5 and J is TRBJ1-4; D is unresolved. V shed 6 bases and J shed 5 bases, with 10 bases lying between them. Germline CDR1 MNHEY, CDR2 SVGAGI. The CDR3 has 13 amino acids. The CDR3 region has the DNA TGTGCCAGCAGGAAAACTCCCAATGAAAAACTGTTTTTT. This encodes CASRKTPNEKLFF.

This rearrangement joins TRBV5-4 to TRBJ1-1, with TRBD1 as a possible D gene (5 bases). The CDR3 covers 15 residues. The V end lost 4 bases, the J end lost 0 bases, and 13 bases lay between the germline ends. Germline V gene data show CDR1 as SGHNT and CDR2 as YYREEE (reference sequence). The CDR3: CASSPPPGVNTEAFF. In DNA, the CDR3 is TGTGCCAGCAGCCCCCCTCCGGGGGTGAACACTGAAGCTTTCTTT.